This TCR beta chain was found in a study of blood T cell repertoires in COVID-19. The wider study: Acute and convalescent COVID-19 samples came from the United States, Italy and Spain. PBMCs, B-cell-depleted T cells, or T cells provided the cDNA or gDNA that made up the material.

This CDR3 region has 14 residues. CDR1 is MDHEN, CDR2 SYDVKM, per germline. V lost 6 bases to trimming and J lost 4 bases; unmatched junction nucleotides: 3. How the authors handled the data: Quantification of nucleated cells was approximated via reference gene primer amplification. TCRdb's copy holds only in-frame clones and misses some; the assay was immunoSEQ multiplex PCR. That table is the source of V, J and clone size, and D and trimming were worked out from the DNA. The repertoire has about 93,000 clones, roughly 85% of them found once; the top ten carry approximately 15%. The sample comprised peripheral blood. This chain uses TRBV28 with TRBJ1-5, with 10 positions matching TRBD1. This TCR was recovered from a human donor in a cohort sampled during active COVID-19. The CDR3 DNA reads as TGTGCCAGCAGCGTGGACAGGGGGAATCAGCCCCAGCATTTT. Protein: CASSVDRGNQPQHF.